What follows are 14 T cell receptor beta chains derived from one specimen sequenced in a study of OX40 agonist ivuxolimab in advanced cancers. The repertoire was sequenced with immunoSEQ multiplex PCR; TCRdb's copy has only in-frame clones and lacks some. The data contain under 13,000 clones, around 80% of them singletons. The sequenced sample was CD4+ or CD8+ T cells sorted from blood, obtained in a trial of the OX40 agonist ivuxolimab. Receptor source: an adult with an advanced solid tumor such as melanoma, head and neck, liver or kidney cancer.

This chain uses TRBV6-5 with TRBJ1-2; D is undetermined. CDR1 is MNHEY, CDR2 SVGAGI, per germline. V was trimmed by 6 bases and J by 4 bases, leaving 15 bases between them. CDR3 size: 14 residues. The chain's CDR3 is CASSPPGRIYGYTF. The CDR3 DNA follows: TGTGCCAGCAGCCCACCCGGACGGATCTATGGCTACACCTTC.

This clone was seen once. The chain joins TRBV14 to TRBJ2-3; the match to TRBD2 covers 10 bases. The CDR3 contains 15 residues. CDR1 is SGHDN, CDR2 FVKESK, per germline. The trim removed 4 bases at V and 6 bases at J, leaving 7 bases unmatched. The CDR3 DNA reads as TGTGCCAGCAGCCCGACTAGCGGGCGAACTGATACGCAGTATTTT. This sequence encodes CASSPTSGRTDTQYF. Full variable domain (missing parts from reference TRBV14 and TRBJ2-3): EAGVTQFPSHSVIEKGQTVTLRCDPISGHDNLYWYRRVMGKEIKFLLHFVKESKQDESGMPNNRFLAERTGGTYSTLKVQPAELEDSGVYFCASSPTSGRTDTQYFGPGTRLTVL.

A remark on this clone: One end of the junction does not line up with germline, which may come from a read error. The V call is TRBV6-1, the J call TRBJ1-1, with TRBD1 matching 9 bases. This CDR3 contains 17 residues. Germline V gene sequence: CDR1 MNHNS, CDR2 SASEGT. CDR3 DNA sequence: TGTGCCAGCAGTGAAGGCGCCGGGACAGGGCCCGCGGGCAGCCCCGTCTTT. Translating gives CASSEGAGTGPAGSPVF.

This rearrangement joins TRBV5-5 to TRBJ2-3; the D is unclear. CDR1 and CDR2 (germline): SGHKS, YYEKEE (reference sequence). The CDR3 sequence is 14 residues long. Deletions cut 4 bases from V and 5 bases from J, with 14 bases between. In nucleotides, the CDR3 is TGTGCCAGCAGCCTCGGAGCTAGTGAAGATACGCAGTATTTT. Translating gives CASSLGASEDTQYF.

The chain recombines TRBV19 with TRBJ1-5; no definite D call. CDR1 LNHDA and CDR2 SQIVND come from the germline V gene (reference sequence). CDR3 size: 15 residues. V was pared by 1 base and J by 0 bases, with 7 bases between. The CDR3 loop reads CASSIVSYSNQPQHF. The DNA for the CDR3 is TGTGCCAGTAGTATAGTATCTTATAGCAATCAGCCCCAGCATTTT.

The CDR3 is CASSGTGVGANVLTF. The CDR3 DNA is TGCGCCAGCAGCGGGACAGGGGTTGGGGCCAACGTCCTGACTTTC. The chain employs TRBV5-1 and TRBJ2-6; 10 nucleotides match TRBD1. V gave up 4 bases and J gave up 3 bases; unmatched junction bases: 1. The CDR3 runs to 15 residues. Germline CDR1 and CDR2: SGHRS and YFSETQ. Drawing the rest from reference TRBV5-1 and TRBJ2-6, the complete variable domain is KAGVTQTPRYLIKTRGQQVTLSCSPISGHRSVSWYQQTPGQGLQFLFEYFSETQRNKGNFPGRFSGRQFSNSRSEMNVSTLELGDSALYLCASSGTGVGANVLTFGAGSRLTVL.

The chain combines TRBV6-5 with TRBJ1-6; 7 bases map to TRBD1. Germline V CDR1 and CDR2: MNHEY, SVGAGI. The CDR3 loop spans 15 amino acids. Germline trimming cut 0 bases from V and 10 bases from J; bases unmatched to any gene: 6. This CDR3 reads CASSYSKGAQSPLHF. The CDR3 bases are TGTGCCAGCAGTTACTCGAAGGGGGCGCAATCACCCCTCCACTTT.

The gene calls are TRBV7-4 and TRBJ2-2; TRBD1 is a possible D gene (6 bases). Per the germline V gene, CDR1 is SGHVT and CDR2 is SQSDAQ. V lost 5 bases, J lost 1 base, and 14 bases lay in between. CDR3 length: 16 amino acids. The CDR3 here is CASSITGSENTGELFF. The CDR3 DNA reads as TGTGCCAGCAGCATAACAGGGTCGGAGAACACCGGGGAGCTGTTTTTT.

The chain has TRBV25-1 and TRBJ2-1, with D perhaps being TRBD1 or TRBD2 (6 bases each). Deletions cut 7 bases from V and 8 bases from J, with 15 bases between. The CDR3 consists of 13 residues. Germline V gene data show CDR1 as MGHDK and CDR2 as SYGVNS. The CDR3 bases are TGTGCCAGCAATTCACAGGGAGGAGATGAGCAGTTCTTC. Translating gives CASNSQGGDEQFF.

The chain recombines TRBV18 with TRBJ2-7, with TRBD1 identical over 9 bases. Germline V CDR1 and CDR2: KGHSH, LQKENI. The trim removed 7 bases at V and 5 bases at J, leaving 3 bases unmatched. The CDR3 length is 12 residues. The CDR3 sequence is CASLGQGNEQYF. The CDR3 bases are TGTGCCAGCTTAGGACAGGGGAACGAGCAGTACTTC.

This chain uses TRBV10-3 with TRBJ2-2, with TRBD1 as a possible D gene (6 bases). Between the trimmed V and J ends, which lost 3 bases and 4 bases, there was a span of 9 bases. The CDR3 extends over 14 amino acids. Germline-derived CDR1 and CDR2 are ENHRY and SYGVKD. The CDR3 protein is CAISDTGSTGELFF. CDR3 bases: TGTGCCATCAGTGACACAGGGAGCACCGGGGAGCTGTTTTTT.

The CDR3 region has the DNA TGTGCCAGCAGCGTTTCAGCGGGAGGGCCTGGCTTACCGTTCTTC. Its translation: CASSVSAGGPGLPFF. The chain couples TRBV9 to TRBJ2-1, with 10 bases identical to TRBD2. Germline V gene data show CDR1 as SGDLS and CDR2 as YYNGEE. The CDR3 totals 15 residues. Trimming cost V 2 bases and J 15 bases; bases outside gene matches: 14.

This chain joins TRBV27 and TRBJ2-3; a possible D gene is TRBD2 (6 bases). The CDR3 totals 15 residues. The V gene's germline CDR1 is MNHEY and CDR2 SMNVEV (reference sequence). The ends were cut back, 3 bases at V and 2 bases at J, with 12 bases in the middle. CDR3: CASSLGGATTDTQYF. The CDR3 bases are TGTGCCAGCAGTTTGGGCGGGGCCACCACAGATACGCAGTATTTT.

V usage is TRBV9 and J usage is TRBJ1-3; D uncertain. From germline, CDR1 is SGDLS and CDR2 YYNGEE. V dropped 0 bases and J dropped 4 bases, with 11 bases sitting between them. The CDR3 is 15 amino acids. CDR3 amino acids: CASSVAGVTGNTIYF. The CDR3, as DNA: TGTGCCAGCAGCGTAGCCGGGGTAACGGGAAACACCATATATTTT.